This T cell receptor beta chain was sequenced for a study of blood T cell repertoires in COVID-19. Study summary: In each case, the material was cDNA or gDNA derived from T cells, B-cell-depleted T cells, or PBMCs.

Per the original data handling: Reference gene primer amplification in the assay estimated nucleated cell counts. Generated by immunoSEQ multiplex PCR, the TCRdb table keeps only in-frame clones and is missing some. V, J and clone size are taken as reported in that table, and D and trimming were inferred from the DNA itself. The sample yields some 150,000 clones, roughly 84% seen once. Trimming stripped 0 bases from V and 3 bases from J, with 7 bases between. The CDR3 has 14 amino acids. Germline V gene lookup returns CDR1 KGHDR and CDR2 SFDVKD. This clonotype was sampled from a woman in her sixties with acute or convalescent COVID-19. Sequencing was performed on peripheral blood. The chain has TRBV24-1 and TRBJ2-5, with D perhaps TRBD2 (6 bases). The CDR3 spells CATSDLGGKETQYF. CDR3 nucleotides: TGTGCCACCAGTGATTTGGGCGGGAAAGAGACCCAGTACTTC.